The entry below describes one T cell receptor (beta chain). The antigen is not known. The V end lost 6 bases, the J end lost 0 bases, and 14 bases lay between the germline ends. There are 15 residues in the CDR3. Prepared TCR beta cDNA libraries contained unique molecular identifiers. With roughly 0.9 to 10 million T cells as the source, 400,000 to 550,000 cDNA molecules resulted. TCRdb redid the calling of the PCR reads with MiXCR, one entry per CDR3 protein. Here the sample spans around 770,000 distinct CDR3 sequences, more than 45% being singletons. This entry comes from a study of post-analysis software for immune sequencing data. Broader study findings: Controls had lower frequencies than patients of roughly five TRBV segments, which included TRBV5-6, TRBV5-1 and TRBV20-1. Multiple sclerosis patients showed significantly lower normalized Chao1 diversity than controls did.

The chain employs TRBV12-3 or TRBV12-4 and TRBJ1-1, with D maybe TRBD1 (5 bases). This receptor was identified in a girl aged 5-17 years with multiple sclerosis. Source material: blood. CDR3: CASRPGRVLNTEAFF. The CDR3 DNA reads TGTGCCAGCAGACCCGGCAGGGTGTTGAACACTGAAGCTTTCTTT.